These 28 T cell receptor beta chains came from one sample sequenced in a study of response to subunit inactivated influenza vaccine. TCRdb re-called the RT-PCR reads with MiXCR, one entry per CDR3 protein. The sample has approximately 480,000 distinct CDR3 sequences; around 9.9% are singletons. The specimen was PBMCs from blood, collected 40 to 50 days after vaccination. All receptors derive from a man aged 50 to 60 who received an inactivated influenza vaccine.

This clonotype occurred a few times. The rearrangement joins TRBV20-1 to TRBJ2-6; tentative D call: TRBD1 (6 bases). Trimming took off 6 bases at V and 0 bases at J, with 21 bases between the two ends. Germline loops: CDR1 DFQATT, CDR2 SNEGSKA (reference sequence). The CDR3 length is 18 residues. CDR3 DNA sequence: TGCAGTGCCTTGGGGACGACAGGCCAGGACTCTGGGGCCAACGTCCTGACTTTC. This encodes CSALGTTGQDSGANVLTF.

This clonotype was counted at least ten times. The rearrangement joins TRBV20-1 to TRBJ2-1; TRBD1 matches at 8 bases. Looked up from germline, CDR1 is DFQATT and CDR2 is SNEGSKA (reference sequence). The CDR3 is 14 amino acids. Trimming removed 4 bases from V and 2 bases from J; junction bases left unmatched: 4. The CDR3 reads CSATSGQAYNEQFF. The CDR3 nucleotides read TGCAGTGCTACCTCGGGACAGGCCTACAATGAGCAGTTCTTC.

This clonotype occurred a few times. The chain recombines TRBV5-1 with TRBJ2-7, with D tentatively TRBD1 or TRBD2 (5 bases each). Trimming shortened V by 6 bases and J by 0 bases, and 10 bases separated the two germline ends. CDR1 is SGHRS, CDR2 YFSETQ, per germline. This CDR3 contains 13 residues. The CDR3 loop is CASMRGDSYEQYF. The CDR3 DNA reads TGCGCCAGCATGAGGGGAGACTCCTACGAGCAGTACTTC.

V gene TRBV29-1 combines with J gene TRBJ2-7; 8 nucleotides match TRBD2. Germline CDR1 is SQVTM and CDR2 is ANQGSEA. The CDR3 length is 15 residues. Trimming removed 4 bases from V and 5 bases from J; junction bases left unmatched: 13. CDR3 amino acids: CSVVVWSGGVDEQYF. The CDR3 DNA follows: TGCAGCGTTGTGGTTTGGTCGGGGGGGGTAGACGAGCAGTACTTC.

This clonotype was seen a handful of times. The V call is TRBV6-1, the J call TRBJ2-3, with 10 bases matching TRBD2. Trimming at V came to 7 bases and at J to 6 bases, leaving 10 bases not matched to a gene. The CDR3 sequence is 15 residues long. Germline V lookup: CDR1 MNHNS, CDR2 SASEGT. The CDR3 DNA follows: TGTGCCAGCATTCCGAGCGGGAGGGCCGGGGATACGCAGTATTTT. The encoded protein is CASIPSGRAGDTQYF.

This clonotype has a handful of counts. The chain joins TRBV4-3 to TRBJ2-7, with 8 bases lining up with TRBD1. This CDR3 has 15 residues. Losses at the gene ends were 0 bases for V and 4 bases for J; bases not matched to a gene: 5. Germline CDR1 is LGHNA and CDR2 is YSLEER. The CDR3 sequence: CASSQDQGAGYEQYF. The CDR3 region has the DNA TGCGCCAGCAGCCAAGATCAGGGGGCAGGATACGAGCAGTACTTC.

The chain employs TRBV7-2 and TRBJ1-6; D call uncertain. CDR3 length: 11 residues. Germline CDR1 and CDR2: SGHTA and FQGNSA. V shed 5 bases and J shed 7 bases, with 3 bases lying between them. The DNA of the CDR3 is TGTGCCAGCAGCCACAATTCACCCCTCCACTTT. Its translation: CASSHNSPLHF.

This clonotype has ten or more counts. The rearrangement joins TRBV10-3 to TRBJ2-7, with D tentatively TRBD1 (5 bases). The ends were cut back, 6 bases at V and 5 bases at J, with 14 bases in the middle. This CDR3 is built from 13 residues. In germline, CDR1 is ENHRY, CDR2 SYGVKD. CDR3 loop: CAISQGTFDEQYF. The CDR3 DNA is TGTGCCATCAGCCAGGGTACATTCGACGAGCAGTACTTC.

The gene calls are TRBV11-2 and TRBJ2-7, with 9 bases that match TRBD2. This CDR3 is built from 15 residues. CDR1 and CDR2 (germline): SGHAT, FQNNGV. The ends lost 6 bases at V and 5 bases at J; junction bases unmatched: 11. The DNA for the CDR3 is TGTGCCAGCAGACCCGGAGCGGGAGGTAGCCACGAGCAGTACTTC. Its protein is CASRPGAGGSHEQYF.

This clonotype was observed many times. The CDR3 is CASSWMGAHEQYF. CDR3 sequence (DNA): TGTGCCAGCAGTTGGATGGGAGCCCACGAGCAGTACTTC. This rearrangement joins TRBV27 to TRBJ2-7, with D perhaps TRBD2 (5 bases). CDR3 size: 13 residues. V was shortened by 4 bases and J by 5 bases, with 12 bases between the two germline ends. Germline loops: CDR1 MNHEY, CDR2 SMNVEV (reference sequence).

The chain uses TRBV27 and TRBJ1-5; D might be TRBD1 (6 bases). The V end lost 3 bases, the J end lost 7 bases, and 13 bases lay between the germline ends. The CDR3 sequence is 14 residues long. The germline V gene encodes CDR1 MNHEY and CDR2 SMNVEV (reference sequence). CDR3 sequence reads: CASSFHRDGQPQHF. In DNA, the CDR3 is TGTGCCAGCAGTTTCCACAGGGACGGCCAGCCCCAGCATTTT.

The V call is TRBV29-1, the J call TRBJ2-5; 10 nucleotides agree with TRBD1. After removal of 6 bases from V and 4 bases from J, the junction contained 14 bases not matched to a gene. Germline V gives CDR1 SQVTM, CDR2 ANQGSEA. This CDR3 has 16 amino acids. The CDR3, as DNA: TGCAGCGTGGTCCGGACAGGGGGGATTCTGGGAGAGACCCAGTACTTC. Its translation: CSVVRTGGILGETQYF.

This clonotype was seen only a few times. V and J are TRBV9 and TRBJ2-4, with 9 bases that match TRBD1. The CDR3 has 16 amino acids. The germline CDR1 and CDR2 sequences are SGDLS and YYNGEE. V shed 3 bases, J shed 6 bases, and the junction held 10 bases outside the gene matches. The CDR3, as DNA: TGTGCCAGCAGCGCACTCGACAGGGGGACACCAAACATTCAGTACTTC. Amino acids: CASSALDRGTPNIQYF.

This clonotype came up a few times. This chain uses TRBV4-3 with TRBJ1-4; D gene ambiguous. Between the trimmed V and J ends, which lost 0 bases and 6 bases, there was a span of 14 bases. The V gene's germline CDR1 is LGHNA and CDR2 YSLEER. This CDR3 contains 16 residues. This CDR3 reads CASSQDPNRRDEKLFF. The DNA of the CDR3 is TGCGCCAGCAGCCAAGATCCCAACCGCCGGGATGAAAAACTGTTTTTT.

This chain connects TRBV20-1 to TRBJ2-1; D is possibly TRBD2 (5 bases). Germline V gene sequence: CDR1 DFQATT, CDR2 SNEGSKA (reference sequence). The CDR3 extends over 15 amino acids. V lost 3 bases and J 0 bases, leaving 12 bases between the germline ends. The DNA of the CDR3 is TGCAGTGCTAGTCAACTGGGGAGCTCCTACAATGAGCAGTTCTTC. Translating it yields CSASQLGSSYNEQFF.

In its sample, this clonotype was seen many times. This rearrangement joins TRBV20-1 to TRBJ2-1; TRBD1 matches at 10 bases. Germline V CDR1 and CDR2: DFQATT, SNEGSKA (reference sequence). Unmatched junction bases numbered 10, after V lost 0 bases and J lost 8 bases. This CDR3 has 16 amino acids. This CDR3 is CSARDPGTGVKDEQFF. In nucleotides, the CDR3 is TGCAGTGCTAGAGATCCCGGGACAGGGGTTAAGGATGAGCAGTTCTTC.

This clonotype occurred many times. The gene calls are TRBV27 and TRBJ2-7; 11 bases are shared with TRBD1. The CDR3 runs to 16 residues. J was trimmed by 4 bases and V by 3 bases; bases with no gene match: 8. The germline CDR1 and CDR2 sequences are MNHEY and SMNVEV (reference sequence). CDR3 sequence reads: CASSFRPGQGGYEQYF. In DNA form, the CDR3 reads TGTGCCAGCAGTTTCCGACCGGGACAGGGGGGGTACGAGCAGTACTTC.

This clonotype was detected ten times or more. V usage is TRBV7-2 and J usage is TRBJ2-1, with a possible D match to TRBD2 (6 bases). V lost 5 bases to trimming and J lost 5 bases, with 16 bases between them. The germline V gene has CDR1 SGHTA and CDR2 FQGNSA. The CDR3 is made up of 15 amino acids. The CDR3 is CASSGRSSGHNEQFF. The CDR3 DNA reads as TGTGCCAGCAGCGGCCGGAGTAGCGGCCACAATGAGCAGTTCTTC.

The rearrangement uses TRBV12-3 or TRBV12-4 and TRBJ1-5; D remains unclear. The CDR3 extends over 15 amino acids. Trimming shortened V by 1 base and J by 2 bases, and 9 bases separated the two germline ends. The CDR3 nucleotides are TGTGCCAGCAGTTTAGACGGAATGGGCAATCAGCCCCAGCATTTT. It specifies CASSLDGMGNQPQHF.

This clonotype was detected a few times. This chain connects TRBV7-2 to TRBJ2-7, with 15 bases that match TRBD2. The V and J ends lost 5 bases and 6 bases, in that order; junction bases with no gene match: 5. Germline V gene data show CDR1 as SGHTA and CDR2 as FQGNSA. The CDR3 has 15 amino acids. The CDR3 loop reads CASSIKGLAGGEQYF. DNA of the CDR3: TGTGCCAGCAGCATCAAGGGACTAGCGGGAGGCGAGCAGTACTTC.

The chain carries TRBV7-9 and TRBJ2-5; 8 bases agree with TRBD2. The V gene end was trimmed by 5 bases and the J gene end by 3 bases; junction bases not matched to a gene: 5. CDR3 size: 14 residues. Germline V gene data show CDR1 as SEHNR and CDR2 as FQNEAQ (reference sequence). The CDR3 loop reads CASSLGLVKETQYF. CDR3 DNA sequence: TGTGCCAGCAGCCTGGGACTAGTAAAAGAGACCCAGTACTTC. Based on the CDR3 plus reference TRBV7-9 and TRBJ2-5, the full variable domain is DTGVSQNPRHKITKRGQNVTFRCDPISEHNRLYWYRQTLGQGPEFLTYFQNEAQLEKSRLLSDRFSAERPKGSFSTLEIQRTEQGDSAMYLCASSLGLVKETQYFGPGTRLLVL.

CDR3 nucleotide sequence: TGTGCCAGCAGCCAAAGAATCAGGGAAATAATGTTGTTCTTC. This sequence encodes CASSQRIREIMLFF. The chain combines TRBV6-2 or TRBV6-3 with TRBJ2-1, with a tentative D call TRBD1 (5 bases). Between the trimmed V and J ends, which lost 6 bases and 15 bases, there was a span of 24 bases. This CDR3 has 14 residues. Germline CDR1 and CDR2: MNHEY and SVGEGT.

The chain carries TRBV4-2 and TRBJ1-4; D remains unclear. Germline V gene data show CDR1 as LGHNA and CDR2 as YNFKEQ. This CDR3 spans 14 amino acids. The V gene lost 0 bases and the J gene lost 5 bases, with 7 bases spanning the gap. CDR3 nucleotide sequence: TGTGCCAGCAGCCAAGATACCCTGAATGAAAAACTGTTTTTT. Protein: CASSQDTLNEKLFF.

This clonotype was detected only a few times. The V and J genes are TRBV10-3 and TRBJ2-1, with unresolved D. Germline CDR1 reads ENHRY; CDR2 reads SYGVKD. The CDR3 covers 13 residues. Trimming removed 5 bases at V and 4 bases at J, with 9 bases between. The CDR3 region is CAISKDGYNEQFF. Here the CDR3 DNA reads TGTGCCATCAGTAAGGACGGTTACAATGAGCAGTTCTTC.

This clonotype was observed at least ten times. The V and J genes are TRBV20-1 and TRBJ2-7, with 8 bases matching TRBD1. The CDR3 length is 15 residues. Germline V gene sequence: CDR1 DFQATT, CDR2 SNEGSKA (reference sequence). Unmatched junction bases numbered 6, after V lost 2 bases and J lost 0 bases. The CDR3 sequence is CSARRTGMSSYEQYF. The CDR3 DNA reads as TGCAGTGCTAGAAGGACAGGGATGAGCTCCTACGAGCAGTACTTC.

This clonotype was observed a handful of times. The chain combines TRBV9 with TRBJ2-5; D gene unclear. The CDR3 is 15 amino acids. CDR1 is SGDLS and CDR2 is YYNGEE in the germline V gene. The V gene lost 0 bases and the J gene lost 2 bases, with 11 bases spanning the gap. The DNA for the CDR3 is TGTGCCAGCAGCGTAGGAGCGTACTTACAAGAGACCCAGTACTTC. This translates into CASSVGAYLQETQYF.

On this clonotype itself: A much larger clonotype is one base distant, so this may be a read error. The gene calls are TRBV20-1 and TRBJ2-5; the D call may be TRBD1 or TRBD2 (5 bases each). The CDR3 loop spans 12 amino acids. Germline V gene lookup returns CDR1 DFQATT and CDR2 SNEGSKA (reference sequence). The CDR3: CSAGAMGETQHF. CDR3 nucleotide sequence: TGCAGTGCTGGGGCCATGGGGGAGACCCAGCACTTC.

This clonotype was counted at least ten times. This sequence joins TRBV6-5 and TRBJ2-2, with 7 positions matching TRBD2. The trim removed 2 bases at V and 6 bases at J, leaving 6 bases unmatched. The CDR3 runs 15 residues. Germline loops: CDR1 MNHEY, CDR2 SVGAGI. The CDR3 DNA sequence: TGTGCCAGCAGTTACGGGGGGGTTGTAGCCGGGGAGCTGTTTTTT. As protein: CASSYGGVVAGELFF.